The clone carrying this T cell receptor (beta chain) was seen a few times. What it recognizes is unknown. One end of the junction fails to match germline, which may point to a read error. These data come from a study of cytomegalovirus exposure and HLA in healthy donors. Findings and limits, study-wide: Researchers reported in a later analysis that a missense DCLRE1C variant was tied to TCR beta V- and J-gene trimming. The only immune exposure information that was available was CMV serostatus. Most of the TCR beta V segments (in an earlier analysis) were productive either about 87% or about 30% of the time. The authors assumed roughly uniform sequencing depth across donors for presence/absence analyses.

Use of 60 Vbeta and 13 Jbeta primers characterized the PCR. Using immunoSEQ multiplex PCR, the repertoire was profiled, and TCRdb retains in-frame clones only, with some absent. The sample has around 150,000 clones, 86% seen once. This receptor was obtained from a woman under 30 in good health and CMV-seronegative. The sequencing sample was made of PBMCs.

The CDR3 region is CASSASGTADTQYF. CDR3 DNA sequence: TGTGCTAGCAGCGCTAGCGGGACGGCGGATACGCAGTATTTT. The chain employs TRBV7-7 and TRBJ2-3; TRBD2 matches at 9 bases. The CDR3 has 14 amino acids. Germline V CDR1 and CDR2: SSHAT, FNYEAQ (reference sequence).